This record looks at one T cell receptor beta chain sequence and its context. The data were obtained in a study of blood T cell repertoires in COVID-19. About the study: Italy, Spain and the United States were the sources of the convalescent and acute COVID-19 samples. T cells, B-cell-depleted T cells, or PBMCs provided the cDNA or gDNA that served as material.

Using immunoSEQ multiplex PCR, the repertoire was profiled, and TCRdb retains in-frame clones only, with some absent. The sample has over 200,000 clones, roughly 80% seen once. The sequenced sample consisted of peripheral blood. This receptor was taken from a woman in her seventies with active or convalescent COVID-19.

For the CDR3, the DNA is TGCGCCAGCAGCGGGGGACAGGGAACCGAGCAGTACTTC. As protein: CASSGGQGTEQYF. V is TRBV5-1 and J is TRBJ2-7, with 9 bases identical to TRBD1. CDR1 and CDR2 from the germline V gene are SGHRS and YFSETQ. Unmatched junction bases numbered 5, after V lost 4 bases and J lost 6 bases. The CDR3 totals 13 residues.